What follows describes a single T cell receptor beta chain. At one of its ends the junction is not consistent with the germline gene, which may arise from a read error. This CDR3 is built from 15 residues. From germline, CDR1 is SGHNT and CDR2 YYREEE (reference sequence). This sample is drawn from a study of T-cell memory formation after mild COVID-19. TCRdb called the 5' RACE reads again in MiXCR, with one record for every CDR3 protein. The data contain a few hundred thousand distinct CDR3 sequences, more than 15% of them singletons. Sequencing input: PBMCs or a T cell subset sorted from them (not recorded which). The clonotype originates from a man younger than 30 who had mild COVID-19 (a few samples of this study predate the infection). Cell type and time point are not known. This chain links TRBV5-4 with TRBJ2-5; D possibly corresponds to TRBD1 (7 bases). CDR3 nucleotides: TGTGCCAGCAGCCGTGGAGGGGGCAGGGATGAGACCCAGAACTTC. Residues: CASSRGGGRDETQNF.